The source of this T cell receptor beta chain is a study of blood T cell repertoires in COVID-19. Looking at the study overall: There were acute and convalescent COVID-19 samples, and they came from the United States, Italy and Spain. PBMCs, B-cell-depleted T cells, or T cells provided the cDNA or gDNA that made up the material.

In the source study's methods: Estimation of nucleated cell counts relied on the amplification of reference gene primers. Measured with immunoSEQ multiplex PCR; TCRdb has only the in-frame clones, and not every one. The V and J calls and the clone size are those of that table, but D and trimming were determined from the DNA. Counted here are around 230,000 clones, 83% occurring once; the ten biggest clones make up around 2.5%. From germline, CDR1 is SQVTM and CDR2 ANQGSEA. This CDR3 has 11 amino acids. The ends lost 6 bases at V and 5 bases at J; junction bases unmatched: 1. The receptor was isolated from a woman between 35 and 50 years old with active or convalescent COVID-19. What was sequenced was peripheral blood. The rearrangement links TRBV29-1 to TRBJ2-1, with 7 nucleotides matching TRBD1. Here the CDR3 reads CSVTGDNEQFF. The CDR3 bases are TGCAGCGTAACAGGGGACAATGAGCAGTTCTTC.